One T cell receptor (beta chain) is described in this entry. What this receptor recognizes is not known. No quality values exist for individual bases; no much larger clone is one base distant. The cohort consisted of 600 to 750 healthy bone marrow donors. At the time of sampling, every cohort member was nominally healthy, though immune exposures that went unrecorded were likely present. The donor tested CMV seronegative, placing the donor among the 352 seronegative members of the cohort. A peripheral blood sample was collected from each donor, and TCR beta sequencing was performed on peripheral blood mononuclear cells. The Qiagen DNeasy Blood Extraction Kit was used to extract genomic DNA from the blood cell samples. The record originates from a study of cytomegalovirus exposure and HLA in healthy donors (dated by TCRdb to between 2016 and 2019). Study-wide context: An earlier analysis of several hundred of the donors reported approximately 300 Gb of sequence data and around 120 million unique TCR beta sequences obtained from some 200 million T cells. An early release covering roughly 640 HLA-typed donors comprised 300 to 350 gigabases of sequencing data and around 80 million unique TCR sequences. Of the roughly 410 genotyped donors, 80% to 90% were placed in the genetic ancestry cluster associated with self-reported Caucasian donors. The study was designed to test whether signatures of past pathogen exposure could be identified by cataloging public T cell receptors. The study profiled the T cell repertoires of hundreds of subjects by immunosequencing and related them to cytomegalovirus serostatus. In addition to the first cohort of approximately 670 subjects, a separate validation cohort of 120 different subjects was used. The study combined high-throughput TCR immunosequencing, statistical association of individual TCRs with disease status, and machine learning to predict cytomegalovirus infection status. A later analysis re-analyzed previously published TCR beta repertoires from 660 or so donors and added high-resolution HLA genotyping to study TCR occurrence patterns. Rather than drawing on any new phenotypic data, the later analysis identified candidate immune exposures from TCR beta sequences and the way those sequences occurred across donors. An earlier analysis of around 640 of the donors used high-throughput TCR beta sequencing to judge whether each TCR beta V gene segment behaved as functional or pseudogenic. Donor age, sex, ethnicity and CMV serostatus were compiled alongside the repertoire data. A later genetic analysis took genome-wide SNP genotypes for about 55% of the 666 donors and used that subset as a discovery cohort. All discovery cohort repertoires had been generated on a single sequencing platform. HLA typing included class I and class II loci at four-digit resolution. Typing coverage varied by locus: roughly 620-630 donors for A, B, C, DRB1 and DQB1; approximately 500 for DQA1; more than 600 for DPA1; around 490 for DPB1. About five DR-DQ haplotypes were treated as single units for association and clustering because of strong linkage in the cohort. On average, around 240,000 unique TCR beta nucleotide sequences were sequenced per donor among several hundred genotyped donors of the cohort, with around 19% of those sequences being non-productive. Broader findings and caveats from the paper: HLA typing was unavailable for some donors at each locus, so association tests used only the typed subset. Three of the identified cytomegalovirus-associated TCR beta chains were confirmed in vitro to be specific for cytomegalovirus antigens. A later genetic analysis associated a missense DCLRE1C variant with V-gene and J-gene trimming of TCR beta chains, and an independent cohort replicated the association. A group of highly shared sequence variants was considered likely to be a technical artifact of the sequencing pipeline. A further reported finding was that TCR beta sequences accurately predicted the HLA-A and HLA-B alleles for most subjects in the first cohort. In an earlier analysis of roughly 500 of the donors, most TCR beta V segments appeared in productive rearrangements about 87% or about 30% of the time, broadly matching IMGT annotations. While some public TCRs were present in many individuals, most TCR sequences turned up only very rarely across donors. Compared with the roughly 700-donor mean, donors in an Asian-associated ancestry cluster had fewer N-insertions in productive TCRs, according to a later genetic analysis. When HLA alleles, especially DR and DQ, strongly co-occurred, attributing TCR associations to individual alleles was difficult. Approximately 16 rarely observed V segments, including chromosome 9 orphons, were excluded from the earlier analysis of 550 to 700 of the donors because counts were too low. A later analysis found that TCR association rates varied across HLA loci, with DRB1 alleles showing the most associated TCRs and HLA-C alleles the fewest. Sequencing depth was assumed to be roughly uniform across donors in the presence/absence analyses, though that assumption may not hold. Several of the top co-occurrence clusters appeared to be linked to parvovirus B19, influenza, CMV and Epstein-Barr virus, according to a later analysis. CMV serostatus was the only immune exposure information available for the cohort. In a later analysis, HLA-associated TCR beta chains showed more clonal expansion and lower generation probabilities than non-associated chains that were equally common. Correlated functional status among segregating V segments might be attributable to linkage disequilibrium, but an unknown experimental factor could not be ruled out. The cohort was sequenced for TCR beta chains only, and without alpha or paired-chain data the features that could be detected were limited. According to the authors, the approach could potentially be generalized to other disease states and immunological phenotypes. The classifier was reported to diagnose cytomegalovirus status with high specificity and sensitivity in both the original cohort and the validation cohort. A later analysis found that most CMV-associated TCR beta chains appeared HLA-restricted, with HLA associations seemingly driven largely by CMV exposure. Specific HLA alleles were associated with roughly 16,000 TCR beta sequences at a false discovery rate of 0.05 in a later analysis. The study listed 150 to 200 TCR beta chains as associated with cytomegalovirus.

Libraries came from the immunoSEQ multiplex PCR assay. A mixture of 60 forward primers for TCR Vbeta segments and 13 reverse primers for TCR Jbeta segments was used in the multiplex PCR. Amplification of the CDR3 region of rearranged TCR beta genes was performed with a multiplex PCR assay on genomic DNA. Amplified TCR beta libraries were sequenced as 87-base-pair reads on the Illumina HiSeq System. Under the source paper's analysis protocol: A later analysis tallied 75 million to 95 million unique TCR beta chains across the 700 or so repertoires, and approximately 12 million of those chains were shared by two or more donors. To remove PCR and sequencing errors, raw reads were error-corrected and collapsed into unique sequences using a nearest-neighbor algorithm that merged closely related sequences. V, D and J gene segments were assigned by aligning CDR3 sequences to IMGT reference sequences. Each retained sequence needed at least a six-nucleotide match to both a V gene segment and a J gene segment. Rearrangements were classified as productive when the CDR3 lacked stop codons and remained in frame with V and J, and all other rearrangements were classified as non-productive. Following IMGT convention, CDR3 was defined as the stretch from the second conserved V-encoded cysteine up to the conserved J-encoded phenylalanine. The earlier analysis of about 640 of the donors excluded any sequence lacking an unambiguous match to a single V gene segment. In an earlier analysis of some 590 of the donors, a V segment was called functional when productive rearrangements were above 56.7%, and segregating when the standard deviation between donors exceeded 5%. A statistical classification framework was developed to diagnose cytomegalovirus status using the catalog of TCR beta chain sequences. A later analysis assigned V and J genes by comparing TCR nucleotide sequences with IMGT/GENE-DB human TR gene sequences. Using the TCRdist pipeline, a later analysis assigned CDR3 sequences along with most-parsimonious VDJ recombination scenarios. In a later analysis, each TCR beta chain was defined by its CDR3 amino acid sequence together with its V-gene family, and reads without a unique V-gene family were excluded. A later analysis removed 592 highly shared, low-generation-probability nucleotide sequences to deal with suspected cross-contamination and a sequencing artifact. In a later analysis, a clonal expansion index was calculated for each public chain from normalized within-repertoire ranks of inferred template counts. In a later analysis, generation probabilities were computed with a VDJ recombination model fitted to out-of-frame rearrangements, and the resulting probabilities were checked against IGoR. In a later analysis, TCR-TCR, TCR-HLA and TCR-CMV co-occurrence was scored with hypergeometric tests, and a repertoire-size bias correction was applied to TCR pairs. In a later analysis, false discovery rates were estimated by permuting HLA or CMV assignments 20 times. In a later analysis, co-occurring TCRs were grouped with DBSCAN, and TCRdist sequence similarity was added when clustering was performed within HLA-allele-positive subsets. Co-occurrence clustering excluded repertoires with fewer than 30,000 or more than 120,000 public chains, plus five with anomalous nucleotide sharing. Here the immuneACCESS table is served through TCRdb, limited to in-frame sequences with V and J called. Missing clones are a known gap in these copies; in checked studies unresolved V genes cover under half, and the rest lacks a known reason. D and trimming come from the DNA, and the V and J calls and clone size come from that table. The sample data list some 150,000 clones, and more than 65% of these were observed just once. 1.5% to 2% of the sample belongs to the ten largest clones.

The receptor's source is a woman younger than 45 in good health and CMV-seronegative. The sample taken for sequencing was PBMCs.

The CDR3 reads CASSRTGETGANVLTF. The sequenced DNA: TGTGCCAGCAGCCGGACAGGGGAAACTGGGGCCAACGTCCTGACTTTC. The chain was built from TRBV7-3 and TRBJ2-6; the central 9 bases match TRBD1. CDR1 and CDR2 (SGHTA, FQGTGA) derive from the germline V gene. Trimmed from V: 5 bases; trimmed from J: 2 bases; junction bases lacking a gene match: 4. From the cysteine through the phenylalanine, the CDR3 covers 16 amino acids. The entry retains the CDR3 DNA only, 48 bases that are in frame from base 1.